This T cell receptor beta chain is from a study of T cell responses to AZD1222 COVID-19 vaccine. Findings and limits, study-wide: White British people made up most donors, females outnumbered males, and clonal diversity was possibly underestimated.

Note on this clone: What it binds is not known.

Using immunoSEQ multiplex PCR, the repertoire was profiled, and TCRdb retains in-frame clones only, with some absent. The table has roughly 110,000 clones, less than 95% seen once. V lost 0 bases to trimming and J lost 1 base, with 9 bases between them. The CDR3 is 15 residues long. The germline V gene has CDR1 MNHNS and CDR2 SASEGT. Sequencing was performed on peripheral blood, taken 28 days after the second AZD1222 dose. This chain joins TRBV6-1 and TRBJ1-1; D uncertain. This clonotype was sampled from an adult who received the AZD1222 COVID-19 vaccine. The CDR3 region is CASSEAARSNTEAFF. The CDR3 nucleotides read TGTGCCAGCAGTGAAGCGGCGCGGTCGAACACTGAAGCTTTCTTT.